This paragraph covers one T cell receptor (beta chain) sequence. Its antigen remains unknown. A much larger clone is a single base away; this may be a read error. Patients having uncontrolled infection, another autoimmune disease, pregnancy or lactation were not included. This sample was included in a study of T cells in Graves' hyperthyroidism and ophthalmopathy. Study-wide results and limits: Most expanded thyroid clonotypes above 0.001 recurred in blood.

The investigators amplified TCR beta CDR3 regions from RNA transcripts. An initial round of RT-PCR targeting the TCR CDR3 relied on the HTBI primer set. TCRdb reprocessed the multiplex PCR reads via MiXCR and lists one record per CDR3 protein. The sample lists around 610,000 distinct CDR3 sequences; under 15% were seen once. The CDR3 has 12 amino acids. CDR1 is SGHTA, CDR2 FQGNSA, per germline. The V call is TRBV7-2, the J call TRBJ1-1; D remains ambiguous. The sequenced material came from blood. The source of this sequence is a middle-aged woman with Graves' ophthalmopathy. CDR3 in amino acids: CAISPYPPEAFF. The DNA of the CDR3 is TGTGCCATCAGCCCTTACCCCCCTGAAGCTTTCTTT.